Reported below is one T cell receptor (beta chain). This sample is drawn from a study of blood T cell repertoires in COVID-19. Whole-study context: Specimens from acute and convalescent COVID-19 originated in the United States, Italy and Spain.

Methods used by the authors: Estimation of nucleated cell counts was performed using reference gene primer amplification. Only in-frame clones appear in the TCRdb table, and some are missing; sequencing was by immunoSEQ multiplex PCR. That table supplies the V and J calls and clone size; D and trimming were determined from the DNA. The sample shows 90,000 or so clones, roughly nine tenths of them seen only once. The CDR3 runs to 15 residues. The V and J ends lost 5 bases and 1 base, in that order; junction bases with no gene match: 4. Germline CDR1 is KGHDR and CDR2 is SFDVKD. V and J are TRBV24-1 and TRBJ2-3; the match to TRBD2 covers 8 bases. What was sequenced was peripheral blood. The sequence derives from a man in his sixties with COVID-19, enrolled during active disease. The CDR3 region has the DNA TGTGCCACCAGTGGTCTGACTAGCGGCACAGATACGCAGTATTTT. Protein: CATSGLTSGTDTQYF.